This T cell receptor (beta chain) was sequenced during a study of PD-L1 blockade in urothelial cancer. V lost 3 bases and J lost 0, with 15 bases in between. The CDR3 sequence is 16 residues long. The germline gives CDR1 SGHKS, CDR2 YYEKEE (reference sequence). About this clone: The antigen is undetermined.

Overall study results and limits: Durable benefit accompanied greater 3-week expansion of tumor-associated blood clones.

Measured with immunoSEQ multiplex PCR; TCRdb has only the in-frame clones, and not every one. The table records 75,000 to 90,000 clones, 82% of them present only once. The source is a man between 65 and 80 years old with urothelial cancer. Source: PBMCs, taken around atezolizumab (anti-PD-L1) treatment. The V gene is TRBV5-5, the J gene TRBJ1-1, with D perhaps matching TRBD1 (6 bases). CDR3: CASSYGGQGMNTEAFF. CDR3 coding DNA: TGTGCCAGCAGCTATGGTGGGCAGGGGATGAACACTGAAGCTTTCTTT.